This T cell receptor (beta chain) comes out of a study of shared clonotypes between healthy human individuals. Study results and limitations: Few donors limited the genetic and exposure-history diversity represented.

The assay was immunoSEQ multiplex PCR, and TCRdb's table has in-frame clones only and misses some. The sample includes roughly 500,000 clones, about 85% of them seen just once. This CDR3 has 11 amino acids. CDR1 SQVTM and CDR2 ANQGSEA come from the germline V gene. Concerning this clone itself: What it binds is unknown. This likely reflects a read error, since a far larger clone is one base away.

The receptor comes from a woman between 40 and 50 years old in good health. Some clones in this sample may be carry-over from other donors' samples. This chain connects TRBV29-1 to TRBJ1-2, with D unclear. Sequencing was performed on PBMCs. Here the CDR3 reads CSESSNYAYTF. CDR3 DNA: TGCAGCGAGTCCTCAAACTATGCCTACACCTTC.